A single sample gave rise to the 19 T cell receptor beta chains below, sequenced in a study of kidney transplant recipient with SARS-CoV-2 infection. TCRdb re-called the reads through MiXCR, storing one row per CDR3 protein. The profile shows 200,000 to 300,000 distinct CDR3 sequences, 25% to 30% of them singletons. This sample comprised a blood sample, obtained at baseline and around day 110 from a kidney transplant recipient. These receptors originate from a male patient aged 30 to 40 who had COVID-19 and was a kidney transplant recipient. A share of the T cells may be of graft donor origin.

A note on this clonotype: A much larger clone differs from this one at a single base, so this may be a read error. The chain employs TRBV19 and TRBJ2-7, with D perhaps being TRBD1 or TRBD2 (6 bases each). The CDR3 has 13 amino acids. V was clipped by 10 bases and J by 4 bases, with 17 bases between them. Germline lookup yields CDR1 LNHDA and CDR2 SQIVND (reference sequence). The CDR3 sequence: CANTGGYGYEQYF. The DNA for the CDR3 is TGTGCCAATACCGGGGGCTATGGGTACGAGCAGTACTTC.

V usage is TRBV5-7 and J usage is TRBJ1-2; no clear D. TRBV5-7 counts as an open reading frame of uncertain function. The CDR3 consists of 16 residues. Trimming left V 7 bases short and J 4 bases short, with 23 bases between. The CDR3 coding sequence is TGTGCCAGCGGGCCGAATCTTGCGTGGAAGACCTATGGCTACACCTTC. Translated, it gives CASGPNLAWKTYGYTF.

In nucleotides, the CDR3 is TGTGCCAGCAGCTCCCCGATTAGCGGGAGGGTTAACAATGAGCAGTTCTTC. Residues: CASSSPISGRVNNEQFF. The chain joins TRBV7-9 to TRBJ2-1; 11 positions match TRBD2. This CDR3 contains 17 residues. With 4 bases clipped from V and 5 bases from J, the junction kept 10 bases outside the gene matches. Germline assignment: CDR1 SEHNR and CDR2 FQNEAQ (reference sequence).

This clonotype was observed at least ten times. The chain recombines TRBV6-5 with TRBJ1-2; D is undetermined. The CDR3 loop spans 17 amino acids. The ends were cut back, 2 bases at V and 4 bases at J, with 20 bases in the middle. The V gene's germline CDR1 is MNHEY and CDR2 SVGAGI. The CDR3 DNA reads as TGTGCCAGCAGTTACCTGGCAGCTCCTTCGGCGGGCTATGGCTACACCTTC. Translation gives CASSYLAAPSAGYGYTF.

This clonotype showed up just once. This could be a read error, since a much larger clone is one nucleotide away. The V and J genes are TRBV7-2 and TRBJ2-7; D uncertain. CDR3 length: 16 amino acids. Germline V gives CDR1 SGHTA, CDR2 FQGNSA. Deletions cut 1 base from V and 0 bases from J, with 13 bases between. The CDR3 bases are TGTGCCAGCAGCTTAGTTACGGACCAGAGCTCCTACGAGCAGTACTTC. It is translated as CASSLVTDQSSYEQYF.

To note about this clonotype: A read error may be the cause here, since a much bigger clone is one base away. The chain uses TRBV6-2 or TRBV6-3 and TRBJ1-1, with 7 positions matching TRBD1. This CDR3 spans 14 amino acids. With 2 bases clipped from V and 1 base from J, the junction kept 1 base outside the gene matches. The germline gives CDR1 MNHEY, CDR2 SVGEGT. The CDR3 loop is CASSYRTGNTEAFF. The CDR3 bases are TGTGCCAGCAGTTACCGGACAGGGAACACTGAAGCTTTCTTT.

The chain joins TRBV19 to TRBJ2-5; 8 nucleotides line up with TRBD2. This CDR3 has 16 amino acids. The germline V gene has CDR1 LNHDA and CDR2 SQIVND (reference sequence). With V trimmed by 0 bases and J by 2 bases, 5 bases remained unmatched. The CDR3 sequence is CASSIDGAGGQETQYF. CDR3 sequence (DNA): TGTGCCAGTAGTATAGATGGCGCGGGGGGACAAGAGACCCAGTACTTC.

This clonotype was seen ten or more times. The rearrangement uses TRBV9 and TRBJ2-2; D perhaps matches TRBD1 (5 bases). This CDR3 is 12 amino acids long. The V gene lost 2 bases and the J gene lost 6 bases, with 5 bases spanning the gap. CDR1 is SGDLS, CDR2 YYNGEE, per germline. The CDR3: CASSVGPGELFF. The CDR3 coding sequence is TGTGCCAGCAGCGTGGGGCCCGGGGAGCTGTTTTTT.

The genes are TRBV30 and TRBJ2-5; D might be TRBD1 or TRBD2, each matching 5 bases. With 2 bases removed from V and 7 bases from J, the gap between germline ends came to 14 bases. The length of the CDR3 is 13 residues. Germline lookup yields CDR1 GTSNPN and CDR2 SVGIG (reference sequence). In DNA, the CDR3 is TGTGCCTGGAGTTCGGGGCCAAAAGGGACCCAGTACTTC. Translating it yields CAWSSGPKGTQYF.

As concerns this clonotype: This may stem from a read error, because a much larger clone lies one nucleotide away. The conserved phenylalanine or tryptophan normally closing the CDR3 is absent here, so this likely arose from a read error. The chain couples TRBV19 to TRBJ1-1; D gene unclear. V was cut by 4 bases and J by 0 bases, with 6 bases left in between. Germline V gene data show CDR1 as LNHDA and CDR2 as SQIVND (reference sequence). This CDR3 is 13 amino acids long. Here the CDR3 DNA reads TGTGCCAGTAGTACTAGGTTGAACACTGAAGCTTTCCTT. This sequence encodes CASSTRLNTEAFL.

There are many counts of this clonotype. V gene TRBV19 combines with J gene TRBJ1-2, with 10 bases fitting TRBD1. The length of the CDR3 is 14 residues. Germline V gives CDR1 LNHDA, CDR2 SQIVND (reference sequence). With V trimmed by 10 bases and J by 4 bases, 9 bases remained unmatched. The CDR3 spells CATRRQGASYGYTF. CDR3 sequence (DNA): TGTGCCACGCGAAGACAGGGGGCAAGCTATGGCTACACCTTC.

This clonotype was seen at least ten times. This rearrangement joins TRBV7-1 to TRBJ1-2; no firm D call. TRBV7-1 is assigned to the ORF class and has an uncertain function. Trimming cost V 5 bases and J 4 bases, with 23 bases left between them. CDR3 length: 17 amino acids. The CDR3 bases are TGTGCCAGCAGCAAAGCCGCTCACGAGGGAAAGACCTATGGCTACACCTTC. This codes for CASSKAAHEGKTYGYTF.

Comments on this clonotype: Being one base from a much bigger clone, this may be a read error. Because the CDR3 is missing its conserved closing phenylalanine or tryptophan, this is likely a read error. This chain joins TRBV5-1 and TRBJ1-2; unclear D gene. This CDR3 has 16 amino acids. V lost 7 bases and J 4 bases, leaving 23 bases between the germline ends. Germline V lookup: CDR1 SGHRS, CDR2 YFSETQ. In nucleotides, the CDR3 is TGCGCCAGCCAGCCAAAATCGGTTCGAAAGACCTATGGCTACACCTCC. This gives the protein CASQPKSVRKTYGYTS.

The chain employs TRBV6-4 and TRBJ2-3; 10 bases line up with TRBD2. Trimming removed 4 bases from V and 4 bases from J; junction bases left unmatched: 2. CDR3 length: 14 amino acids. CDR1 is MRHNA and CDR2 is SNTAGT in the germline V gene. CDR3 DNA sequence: TGTGCCAGCAGTGTAGCGGGAGGCGCAGATACGCAGTATTTT. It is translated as CASSVAGGADTQYF.

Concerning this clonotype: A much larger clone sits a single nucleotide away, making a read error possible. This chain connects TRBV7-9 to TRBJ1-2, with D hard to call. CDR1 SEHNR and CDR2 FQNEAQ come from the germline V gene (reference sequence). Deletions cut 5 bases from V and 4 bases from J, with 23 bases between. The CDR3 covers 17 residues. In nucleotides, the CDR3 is TGTGCCAGCAGCATGACCAGATACCATGGAAAGACCTATGGCTACACCTTC. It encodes CASSMTRYHGKTYGYTF.

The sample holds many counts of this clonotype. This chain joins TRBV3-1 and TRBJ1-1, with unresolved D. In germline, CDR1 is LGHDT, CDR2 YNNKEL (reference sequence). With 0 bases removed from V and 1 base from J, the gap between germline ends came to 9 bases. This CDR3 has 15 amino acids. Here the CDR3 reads CASSQEGTENTEAFF. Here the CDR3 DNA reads TGTGCCAGCAGCCAAGAGGGAACAGAGAACACTGAAGCTTTCTTT.

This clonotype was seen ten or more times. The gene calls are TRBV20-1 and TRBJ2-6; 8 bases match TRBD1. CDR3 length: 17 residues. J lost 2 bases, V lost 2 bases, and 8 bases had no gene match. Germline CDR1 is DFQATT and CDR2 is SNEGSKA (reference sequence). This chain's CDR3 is CSARTGTGGTGANVLTF. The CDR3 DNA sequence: TGCAGTGCTAGAACCGGGACAGGAGGGACTGGGGCCAACGTCCTGACTTTC.

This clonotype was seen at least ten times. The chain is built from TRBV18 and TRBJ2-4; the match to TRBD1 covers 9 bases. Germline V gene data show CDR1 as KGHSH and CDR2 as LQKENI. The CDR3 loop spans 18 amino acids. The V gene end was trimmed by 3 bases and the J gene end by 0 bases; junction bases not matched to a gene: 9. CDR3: CASSPQRTGDIAKNIQYF. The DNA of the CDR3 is TGTGCCAGCTCACCTCAAAGGACAGGGGACATAGCCAAAAACATTCAGTACTTC.

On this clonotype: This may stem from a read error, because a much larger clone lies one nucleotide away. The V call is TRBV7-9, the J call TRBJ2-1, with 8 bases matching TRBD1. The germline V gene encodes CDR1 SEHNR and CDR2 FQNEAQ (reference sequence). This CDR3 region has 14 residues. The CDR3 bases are TGTGCCAGCAGCTTGGGACAGGCATACAATGGGCAGTTCTTC. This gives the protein CASSLGQAYNGQFF.